Listed below are T cell receptor beta chains from one sample, sequenced in a study of beta chain features in type 1 diabetes. Sequencing used immunoSEQ multiplex PCR; TCRdb keeps in-frame clones, though not all of them. The table includes a few hundred thousand clones, over 9.5% detected once. The sequencing sample was made of naive CD4+ T cells from blood. These receptors all stem from a woman in her late teens or twenties in good health. Each CDR3 is given with its conserved first and last residue. The order of the fields is J gene, D gene, clone size, V gene, CDR3 DNA, CDR3 protein. The D gene is left open where the match is weak. Only some rows state a clone size, as once, few, many or a class for expanded clones.

J gene: TRBJ2-5; D gene: -; clone size: -; V gene: TRBV29-1; CDR3 DNA: TGCAGCGTTGATATAGGGGGTTCTCTGGAGACCCAGTACTTC; CDR3 protein: CSVDIGGSLETQYF
J gene: TRBJ2-7; D gene: TRBD1; clone size: -; V gene: TRBV11-2; CDR3 DNA: TGTGCCAGCAGCTTAGGTTCAGGGGGTGAGCAGTACTTC; CDR3 protein: CASSLGSGGEQYF
J gene: TRBJ2-7; D gene: TRBD1; clone size: few; V gene: TRBV2; CDR3 DNA: TGTGCCAGCAGTTCCGGGACAGGGGTCTCCTACGAGCAGTACTTC; CDR3 protein: CASSSGTGVSYEQYF
J gene: TRBJ1-1; D gene: -; clone size: few; V gene: TRBV29-1; CDR3 DNA: TGCAGCGTTAGGGGCAGAATGAACACTGAAGCTTTCTTT; CDR3 protein: CSVRGRMNTEAFF
J gene: TRBJ1-1; D gene: TRBD1; clone size: -; V gene: TRBV5-6; CDR3 DNA: TGTGCCAGCAGCTTGGTGCGTGGCAGGGGGCCTGAGAACACTGAAGCTTTCTTT; CDR3 protein: CASSLVRGRGPENTEAFF
J gene: TRBJ2-2; D gene: -; clone size: few; V gene: TRBV6-1; CDR3 DNA: TGTGCCAGCAGGCCGGCGGGAAACACCGGGGAGCTGTTTTTT; CDR3 protein: CASRPAGNTGELFF
J gene: TRBJ2-3; D gene: TRBD1; clone size: few; V gene: TRBV19; CDR3 DNA: TGTGCCAGTAGTACTGACAGGGGAGCCCGCACAGATACGCAGTATTTT; CDR3 protein: CASSTDRGARTDTQYF
J gene: TRBJ1-2; D gene: TRBD1; clone size: few; V gene: TRBV25-1; CDR3 DNA: TGTGCCAGCAGTGAATCCCAGGGGGCGCGCGGCTACACCTTC; CDR3 protein: CASSESQGARGYTF
J gene: TRBJ1-1; D gene: -; clone size: -; V gene: TRBV6-1; CDR3 DNA: TGTGCCAGCAGTGTTCAGGGGAACACTGAAGCTTTCTTT; CDR3 protein: CASSVQGNTEAFF
J gene: TRBJ2-7; D gene: -; clone size: -; V gene: TRBV2; CDR3 DNA: TGTGCCAGCAGGTCGGACTCTGACGAGCAGTACTTC; CDR3 protein: CASRSDSDEQYF
J gene: TRBJ2-4; D gene: -; clone size: -; V gene: TRBV5-5; CDR3 DNA: TGTGCCAGCAGCTTGGCCTCTGAGGGAAACATTCAGTACTTC; CDR3 protein: CASSLASEGNIQYF
J gene: TRBJ1-2; D gene: -; clone size: -; V gene: TRBV10-3; CDR3 DNA: TGTGCCATCAGTGAGAAGACAGAACCTAACTATGGCTACACCTTC; CDR3 protein: CAISEKTEPNYGYTF
J gene: TRBJ1-6; D gene: -; clone size: -; V gene: TRBV30; CDR3 DNA: TGTGCCTGGAGTGTTGGGGCAGGGAAGTCACCCCTCCACTTT; CDR3 protein: CAWSVGAGKSPLHF
J gene: TRBJ1-2; D gene: TRBD1; clone size: -; V gene: TRBV15; CDR3 DNA: TGTGCCACCAGCAGAGAGGGACAGGTTAACTATGGCTACACCTTC; CDR3 protein: CATSREGQVNYGYTF
J gene: TRBJ1-1; D gene: TRBD1; clone size: -; V gene: TRBV11-1; CDR3 DNA: TGTGCCAGCAGCCCGGGGACAGTCCAAGGGACTGAAGCTTTCTTT; CDR3 protein: CASSPGTVQGTEAFF
J gene: TRBJ1-2; D gene: -; clone size: few; V gene: TRBV7-9; CDR3 DNA: TGTGCCAGCAGCCCGGGGGTTCTAGGCTACACCTTC; CDR3 protein: CASSPGVLGYTF
J gene: TRBJ2-3; D gene: TRBD1; clone size: -; V gene: TRBV6-4; CDR3 DNA: TGTGCCAGCAGTCGGGACAGGGACACAGATACGCAGTATTTT; CDR3 protein: CASSRDRDTDTQYF
J gene: TRBJ2-7; D gene: TRBD2; clone size: -; V gene: TRBV14; CDR3 DNA: TGTGCCAGCAGCCAAACAAACGGGAGGGCCTTGGGCGAGCAGTACTTC; CDR3 protein: CASSQTNGRALGEQYF
J gene: TRBJ1-1; D gene: -; clone size: few; V gene: TRBV7-9; CDR3 DNA: TGTGCCAGCAGCTTAGTCGTAACTGAAGCTTTCTTT; CDR3 protein: CASSLVVTEAFF
J gene: TRBJ1-2; D gene: TRBD1; clone size: -; V gene: TRBV2; CDR3 DNA: TGTGCCAGCACCCGACAGGGGAACTATGGCTACACCTTC; CDR3 protein: CASTRQGNYGYTF
J gene: TRBJ2-1; D gene: -; clone size: few; V gene: TRBV7-9; CDR3 DNA: TGTGCCAGCAGCTTACACGGACAGCGGATCAATGAGCAGTTCTTC; CDR3 protein: CASSLHGQRINEQFF
J gene: TRBJ1-1; D gene: -; clone size: few; V gene: TRBV6-1; CDR3 DNA: TGTGCCAGCAGTGAAGTACGTCGGACTGAAGCTTTCTTT; CDR3 protein: CASSEVRRTEAFF
J gene: TRBJ2-1; D gene: TRBD2; clone size: -; V gene: TRBV2; CDR3 DNA: TGTGCCAGCAGTCCCTCCCCCGGGACTAGCGCATCGAGCTCCTACAATGAGCAGTTCTTC; CDR3 protein: CASSPSPGTSASSSYNEQFF
J gene: TRBJ1-3; D gene: TRBD1; clone size: -; V gene: TRBV5-1; CDR3 DNA: TGCGCCAGCAGCCGGGGACAGGGAATTGGAAACACCATATATTTT; CDR3 protein: CASSRGQGIGNTIYF
J gene: TRBJ1-4; D gene: TRBD1; clone size: few; V gene: TRBV19; CDR3 DNA: TGTGCCAGTAGTCCCACGACAGGGGGGAACGAAAAACTGTTTTTT; CDR3 protein: CASSPTTGGNEKLFF
J gene: TRBJ2-5; D gene: -; clone size: many; V gene: TRBV7-9; CDR3 DNA: TGTGCCAGCAGCTTACGAGACACCAAAGAGACCCAGTACTTC; CDR3 protein: CASSLRDTKETQYF
J gene: TRBJ2-2; D gene: -; clone size: few; V gene: TRBV10-1; CDR3 DNA: TGCGCCAGCAAGGCAGTTGCGGGCACCGGGGAGCTGTTTTTT; CDR3 protein: CASKAVAGTGELFF
J gene: TRBJ1-2; D gene: TRBD1; clone size: -; V gene: TRBV29-1; CDR3 DNA: TGCAGCGCCGACAGGGACGGCTACACCTTC; CDR3 protein: CSADRDGYTF
J gene: TRBJ2-3; D gene: TRBD1; clone size: -; V gene: TRBV27; CDR3 DNA: TGTGCCACCCGTCGGGACAGGAGCACAGATACGCAGTATTTT; CDR3 protein: CATRRDRSTDTQYF
J gene: TRBJ2-7; D gene: TRBD1; clone size: -; V gene: TRBV4-1; CDR3 DNA: TGCGCCAGCAGCCAAGTCGCCGGGACAGGTAACTACGAGCAGTACTTC; CDR3 protein: CASSQVAGTGNYEQYF
J gene: TRBJ2-7; D gene: -; clone size: few; V gene: TRBV5-1; CDR3 DNA: TGCGCCAGCAGCCCTGGCGGGACGGGGACCTACGAGCAGTACTTC; CDR3 protein: CASSPGGTGTYEQYF
J gene: TRBJ2-5; D gene: TRBD2; clone size: few; V gene: TRBV6-5; CDR3 DNA: TGTGCCAGCAGTTACACTAGCGGGAGGACCAAAGAGACCCAGTACTTC; CDR3 protein: CASSYTSGRTKETQYF
J gene: TRBJ2-7; D gene: TRBD1; clone size: few; V gene: TRBV6-5; CDR3 DNA: TGTGCCAGCAGCCGACAGGGTTCCTACGAGCAGTACTTC; CDR3 protein: CASSRQGSYEQYF
J gene: TRBJ1-5; D gene: TRBD1; clone size: few; V gene: TRBV2; CDR3 DNA: TGTGCCAGCAGTCAGGACAGGAGCAATCAGCCCCAGCATTTT; CDR3 protein: CASSQDRSNQPQHF
J gene: TRBJ1-1; D gene: -; clone size: -; V gene: TRBV7-2; CDR3 DNA: TGTGCCAGCAGCCGGGGAGGATCGGACACTGAAGCTTTCTTT; CDR3 protein: CASSRGGSDTEAFF
J gene: TRBJ1-1; D gene: -; clone size: -; V gene: TRBV4-1; CDR3 DNA: TGCGCCAGCAGCTCGCGGAAACAGGGAAACACTGAAGCTTTCTTT; CDR3 protein: CASSSRKQGNTEAFF
J gene: TRBJ1-5; D gene: TRBD1; clone size: few; V gene: TRBV2; CDR3 DNA: TGTGCCAGCACGCGGGACAGGGGAAGGGAACAGCCCCAGCATTTT; CDR3 protein: CASTRDRGREQPQHF
J gene: TRBJ1-5; D gene: TRBD1; clone size: few; V gene: TRBV29-1; CDR3 DNA: TGCAGCGTTGGACAGGGTATGGATCAGCCCCAGCATTTT; CDR3 protein: CSVGQGMDQPQHF
J gene: TRBJ1-4; D gene: -; clone size: -; V gene: TRBV11-1; CDR3 DNA: TGTGCCAGCAGCCCAGGGACATCTGAAAAACTGTTTTTT; CDR3 protein: CASSPGTSEKLFF
J gene: TRBJ2-5; D gene: TRBD1; clone size: -; V gene: TRBV15; CDR3 DNA: TGTGCCACCAGCATTGGACAGGGGCAGGTGGAGACCCAGTACTTC; CDR3 protein: CATSIGQGQVETQYF
J gene: TRBJ1-1; D gene: -; clone size: -; V gene: TRBV18; CDR3 DNA: TGTGCCAGCTCACCACAAACAGGGGAAGCTTTCTTT; CDR3 protein: CASSPQTGEAFF
J gene: TRBJ2-5; D gene: -; clone size: -; V gene: TRBV7-8; CDR3 DNA: TGTGCCAGCAGCGCCTGGAGGGAGACCCAGTACTTC; CDR3 protein: CASSAWRETQYF
J gene: TRBJ1-6; D gene: -; clone size: -; V gene: TRBV11-2; CDR3 DNA: TGTGCCAGCAGCTTAGCGGGGTTTCAGTCACCCCTCCACTTT; CDR3 protein: CASSLAGFQSPLHF
J gene: TRBJ2-7; D gene: TRBD2; clone size: few; V gene: TRBV19; CDR3 DNA: TGTGCCAGTAGTATAACTAGCGGGAGAAGCGAGCAGTACTTC; CDR3 protein: CASSITSGRSEQYF
J gene: TRBJ1-1; D gene: -; clone size: few; V gene: TRBV4-1; CDR3 DNA: TGCGCCAGCAGCCAAGATTTAGGTCCTGGGGAGACTGAAGCTTTCTTT; CDR3 protein: CASSQDLGPGETEAFF
J gene: TRBJ2-7; D gene: TRBD1; clone size: few; V gene: TRBV27; CDR3 DNA: TGTGCCAGCAGCAGACAGGGCTCCGAGCAGTACTTC; CDR3 protein: CASSRQGSEQYF
J gene: TRBJ1-2; D gene: TRBD1; clone size: few; V gene: TRBV30; CDR3 DNA: TGTGCCTGGGCCTCGGACAGGCTATCCGCGGGCTACACCTTC; CDR3 protein: CAWASDRLSAGYTF
J gene: TRBJ2-7; D gene: TRBD2; clone size: few; V gene: TRBV28; CDR3 DNA: TGTGCCAGCAGTTTAACTAGCGGGAGGGAGGGCGAGCAGTACTTC; CDR3 protein: CASSLTSGREGEQYF
J gene: TRBJ1-2; D gene: -; clone size: few; V gene: TRBV30; CDR3 DNA: TGTGCCTGGAGTGTACTAGCTGGCTACACCTTC; CDR3 protein: CAWSVLAGYTF
J gene: TRBJ1-1; D gene: -; clone size: few; V gene: TRBV10-2; CDR3 DNA: TGCGCCAGCAGACAGGGGAACACTGAAGCTTTCTTT; CDR3 protein: CASRQGNTEAFF
J gene: TRBJ2-3; D gene: -; clone size: -; V gene: TRBV2; CDR3 DNA: TGTGCCAGCAGTGAACAGGGAATCACAGATACGCAGTATTTT; CDR3 protein: CASSEQGITDTQYF
J gene: TRBJ1-1; D gene: -; clone size: -; V gene: TRBV5-6; CDR3 DNA: TGTGCCAGCAGCGTACCGGGACTCAGGAACACTGAAGCTTTCTTT; CDR3 protein: CASSVPGLRNTEAFF
J gene: TRBJ2-1; D gene: -; clone size: many; V gene: TRBV29-1; CDR3 DNA: TGCAGCGTTGGTCCTGAGGTCTACAATGAGCAGTTCTTC; CDR3 protein: CSVGPEVYNEQFF
J gene: TRBJ2-2; D gene: -; clone size: -; V gene: TRBV6-5; CDR3 DNA: TGTGCCAGCAGTTACTTACACCGGCGGACCGGGGAGCTGTTTTTT; CDR3 protein: CASSYLHRRTGELFF
J gene: TRBJ2-7; D gene: -; clone size: few; V gene: TRBV9; CDR3 DNA: TGTGCCAGCAGCGTAGATGCAGTGCTCACCTACGAGCAGTACTTC; CDR3 protein: CASSVDAVLTYEQYF
J gene: TRBJ2-1; D gene: -; clone size: -; V gene: TRBV19; CDR3 DNA: TGTGCCAGTAGTAGCCGCGTGAGCTCCTACAATGAGCAGTTCTTC; CDR3 protein: CASSSRVSSYNEQFF
J gene: TRBJ1-1; D gene: TRBD1; clone size: -; V gene: TRBV4-1; CDR3 DNA: TGCGCCAGCAGCCTCGGGACAGGGGGCGAGGGGACTGAAGCTTTCTTT; CDR3 protein: CASSLGTGGEGTEAFF